Below, one T cell receptor beta chain is given with its context. Its cognate antigen is unknown. The entry originates in a study of T-cell reconstitution after alpha-beta-depleted transplantation in children. Unique molecular identifiers featured in how the TCRbeta library was prepared. From the PCR reads, TCRdb called clonotypes with MiXCR, one entry per CDR3 protein. The sample has hundreds of thousands of distinct CDR3 sequences, over 20% seen once. Study conclusions and caveats: The main origin of T-cell counts and diversity one year after transplant was newly produced T cells.

The TCR originated in a girl aged 2 to 10 with Fanconi anemia, due to receive a stem cell transplant. This specimen was PBMCs, taken before TCRalphabeta/CD19-depleted stem cell transplant.

CDR3 DNA: TGCGCCAGCAGCTTGTGGGGACTAGCGGACAATGAGCAGTTCTTC. It specifies CASSLWGLADNEQFF. V gene TRBV5-1 combines with J gene TRBJ2-1; 11 bases are shared with TRBD2. This CDR3 is 15 amino acids long. The V segment lost 1 base and the J segment 5 bases; nucleotides outside the gene matches: 2. Germline V gene lookup returns CDR1 SGHRS and CDR2 YFSETQ.